Listed below are T cell receptor beta chains from one sample, sequenced in a study of blood T cell repertoires in COVID-19. Sequenced by immunoSEQ multiplex PCR; TCRdb stores in-frame clones only, minus some. The sample contains just over 250,000 clones, roughly 90% of which appear only once. The specimen was peripheral blood. All receptors come from a man in his sixties who had recovered from COVID-19. The conserved cysteine and the conserved F or W are not part of the CDR3 here. Each record gives: V gene, CDR3 protein.

v_gene: TRBV19
CDR3aa: ASWDRAWDTQY

v_gene: TRBV7-6
CDR3aa: ASSPPAGGLYEQY

v_gene: TRBV13
CDR3aa: ASSPQDIAEAF

v_gene: TRBV2
CDR3aa: ASRDLGGVNTQY

v_gene: TRBV14
CDR3aa: ASSRSDRVLADTQY

v_gene: TRBV19
CDR3aa: ASTGGYGNQPQH

v_gene: TRBV5-1
CDR3aa: ASSRAGAAADTQY

v_gene: TRBV10-2
CDR3aa: ASRDTSYEQY

v_gene: TRBV5-1
CDR3aa: ASTAQVAGANVLT

v_gene: TRBV16
CDR3aa: ASSQQSEATGELF

v_gene: TRBV5-5
CDR3aa: ASSLQMDRGNQPQH

v_gene: TRBV6-5
CDR3aa: ASSYLGADNEQF

v_gene: TRBV27
CDR3aa: ASNRQGVPRQPQH

v_gene: TRBV27
CDR3aa: ASSLSISGFDVGGELF

v_gene: TRBV19
CDR3aa: ATGRGNSPLH

v_gene: TRBV5-1
CDR3aa: ASSEAPGQRNSPLH

v_gene: TRBV5-1
CDR3aa: ASSLIAGLAGGYEQY

v_gene: TRBV5-6
CDR3aa: ASSDDYRDRGAADTQY

v_gene: TRBV23-1
CDR3aa: ASSRSGKGQDTQY

v_gene: TRBV7-9
CDR3aa: ASSSGQYEAQH

v_gene: TRBV7-7
CDR3aa: ASRSCWAACEQY

v_gene: TRBV7-2
CDR3aa: ASSLGGNSPLH

v_gene: TRBV6-2/TRBV6-3
CDR3aa: ASSYLQGNYGYT

v_gene: TRBV24-1
CDR3aa: ATSDRAAQGKQPQH

v_gene: TRBV7-3
CDR3aa: ASSLTPAFTDTQY

v_gene: TRBV14
CDR3aa: ASSSRQGVTEKLF

v_gene: TRBV2
CDR3aa: ASSDGTSGSYEQY

v_gene: TRBV11-1
CDR3aa: ASSLRQGDSPLH

v_gene: TRBV4-2
CDR3aa: ASSQDGPGKTYEQY

v_gene: TRBV5-1
CDR3aa: ASRRQVMNTEAF

v_gene: TRBV7-2
CDR3aa: ASSSGLAGVRNEQY

v_gene: TRBV10-3
CDR3aa: AIAPRGGQETQY

v_gene: TRBV7-3
CDR3aa: ASSPGLAGGAEQY

v_gene: TRBV6-6
CDR3aa: ASSSTGGTEAF

v_gene: TRBV6-5
CDR3aa: ATHDLQGAQAF

v_gene: TRBV30
CDR3aa: AWIMDRLATPHEQY

v_gene: TRBV9
CDR3aa: ASSPASGFTDTQY

v_gene: TRBV29-1
CDR3aa: SVENLWGQGYT

v_gene: TRBV6-6
CDR3aa: ASSLQGYQPQH

v_gene: TRBV11-3
CDR3aa: ASSARQGAFGTGELF

v_gene: TRBV19
CDR3aa: ASSIAPGATGELF